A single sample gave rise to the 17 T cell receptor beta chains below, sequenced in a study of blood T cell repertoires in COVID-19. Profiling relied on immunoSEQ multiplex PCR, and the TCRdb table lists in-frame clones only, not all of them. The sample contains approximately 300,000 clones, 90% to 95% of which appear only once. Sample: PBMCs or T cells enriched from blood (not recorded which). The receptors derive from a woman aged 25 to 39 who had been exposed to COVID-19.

The CDR3 DNA reads as TGTGCCAGCCACGGGAGGGCCGACAGTATCTATGGCTACACCTTC. This gives the protein CASHGRADSIYGYTF. The rearrangement links TRBV6-5 to TRBJ1-2; D is perhaps TRBD1 (5 bases). Trimming removed 8 bases from V and 4 bases from J, with 20 bases in between. Germline V gene lookup returns CDR1 MNHEY and CDR2 SVGAGI. This CDR3 contains 15 residues.

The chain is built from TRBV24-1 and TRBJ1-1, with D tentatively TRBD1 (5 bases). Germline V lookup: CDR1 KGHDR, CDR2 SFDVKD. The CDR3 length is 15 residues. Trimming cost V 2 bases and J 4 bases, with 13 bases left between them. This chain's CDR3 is CATSDSGTEGTEAFF. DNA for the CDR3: TGTGCCACCAGTGATTCCGGGACGGAGGGCACTGAAGCTTTCTTT.

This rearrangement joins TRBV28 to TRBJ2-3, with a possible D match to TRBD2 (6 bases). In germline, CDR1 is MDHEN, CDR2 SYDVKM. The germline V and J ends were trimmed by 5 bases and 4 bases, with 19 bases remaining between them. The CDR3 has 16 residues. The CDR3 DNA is TGTGCCAGCAGTCGGGGGAGCGGTTCCCGTGCAGATACGCAGTATTTT. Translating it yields CASSRGSGSRADTQYF.

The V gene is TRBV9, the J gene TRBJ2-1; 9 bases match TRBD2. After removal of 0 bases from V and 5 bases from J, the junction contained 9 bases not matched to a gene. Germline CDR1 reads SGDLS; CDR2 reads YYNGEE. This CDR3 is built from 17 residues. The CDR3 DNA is TGTGCCAGCAGCGTAGAATCTGGGACTAGCTTCCACAATGAGCAGTTCTTC. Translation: CASSVESGTSFHNEQFF.

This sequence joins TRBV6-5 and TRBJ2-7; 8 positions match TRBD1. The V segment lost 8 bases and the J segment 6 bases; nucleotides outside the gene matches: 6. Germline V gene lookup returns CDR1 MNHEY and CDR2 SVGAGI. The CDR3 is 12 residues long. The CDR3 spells CASGFTGGEQYF. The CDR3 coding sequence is TGTGCCAGCGGGTTTACAGGGGGCGAGCAGTACTTC.

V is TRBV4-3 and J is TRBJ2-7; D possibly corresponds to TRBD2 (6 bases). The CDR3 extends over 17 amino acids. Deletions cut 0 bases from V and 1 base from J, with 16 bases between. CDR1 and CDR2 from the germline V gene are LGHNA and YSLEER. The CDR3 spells CASSQDSAGRKSYEQYF. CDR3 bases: TGCGCCAGCAGCCAAGATAGCGCGGGACGGAAATCCTACGAGCAGTACTTC.

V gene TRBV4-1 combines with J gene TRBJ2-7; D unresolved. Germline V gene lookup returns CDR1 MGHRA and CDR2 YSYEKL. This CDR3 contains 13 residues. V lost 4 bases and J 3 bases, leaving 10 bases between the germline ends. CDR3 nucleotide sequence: TGCGCCAGCAGCCTCACGAGAAACTACGAGCAGTACTTC. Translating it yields CASSLTRNYEQYF.

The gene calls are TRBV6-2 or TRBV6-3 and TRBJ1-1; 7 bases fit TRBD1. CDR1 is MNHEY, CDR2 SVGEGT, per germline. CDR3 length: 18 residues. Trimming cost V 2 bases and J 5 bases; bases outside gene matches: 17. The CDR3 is CASSYHTPLRGRGTEAFF. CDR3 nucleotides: TGTGCCAGCAGTTACCACACCCCCCTAAGGGGGCGAGGGACTGAAGCTTTCTTT.

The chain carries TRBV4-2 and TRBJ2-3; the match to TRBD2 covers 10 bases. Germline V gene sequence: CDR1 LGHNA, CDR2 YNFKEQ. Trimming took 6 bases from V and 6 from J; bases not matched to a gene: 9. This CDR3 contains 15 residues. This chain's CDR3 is CASRVAGGTADTQYF. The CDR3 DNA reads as TGTGCCAGCAGGGTAGCGGGGGGAACTGCGGATACGCAGTATTTT.

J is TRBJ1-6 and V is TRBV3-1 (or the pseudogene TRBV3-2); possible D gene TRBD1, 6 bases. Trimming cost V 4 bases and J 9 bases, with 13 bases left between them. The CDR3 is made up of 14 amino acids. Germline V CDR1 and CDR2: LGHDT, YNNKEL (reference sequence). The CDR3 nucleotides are TGTGCCAGCAGCCCATCTACAGGGTTTTCACCCCTCCACTTT. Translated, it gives CASSPSTGFSPLHF.

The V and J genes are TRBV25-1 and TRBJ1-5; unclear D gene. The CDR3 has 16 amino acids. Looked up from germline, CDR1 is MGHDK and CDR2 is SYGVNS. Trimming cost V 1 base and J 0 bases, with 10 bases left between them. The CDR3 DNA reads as TGTGCCAGCAGTGAATGGCAGATTAATAGCAATCAGCCCCAGCATTTT. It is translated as CASSEWQINSNQPQHF.

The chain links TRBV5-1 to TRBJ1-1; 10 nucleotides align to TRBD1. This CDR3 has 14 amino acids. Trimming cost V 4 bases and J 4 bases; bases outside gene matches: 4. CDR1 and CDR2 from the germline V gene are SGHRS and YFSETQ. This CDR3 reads CASSHGDRGTEAFF. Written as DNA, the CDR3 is TGCGCCAGCAGCCATGGGGACAGGGGCACTGAAGCTTTCTTT.

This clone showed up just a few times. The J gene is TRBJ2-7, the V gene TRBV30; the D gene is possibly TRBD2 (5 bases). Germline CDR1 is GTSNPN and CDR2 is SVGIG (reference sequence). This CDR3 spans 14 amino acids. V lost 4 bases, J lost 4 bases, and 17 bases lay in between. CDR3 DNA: TGTGCCTGGACCATCGGACCCGGGGTGTACGAGCAGTACTTC. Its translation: CAWTIGPGVYEQYF. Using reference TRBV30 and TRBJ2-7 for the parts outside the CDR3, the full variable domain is SQTIHQWPATLVQPVGSPLSLECTVEGTSNPNLYWYRQAAGRGLQLLFYSVGIGQISSEVPQNLSASRPQDRQFILSSKKLLLSDSGFYLCAWTIGPGVYEQYFGPGTRLTVT.

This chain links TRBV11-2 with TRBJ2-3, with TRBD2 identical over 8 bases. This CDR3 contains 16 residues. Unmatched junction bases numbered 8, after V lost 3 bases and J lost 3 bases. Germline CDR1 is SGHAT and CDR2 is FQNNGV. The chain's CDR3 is CASSFGTRSLTDTQYF. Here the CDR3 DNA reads TGTGCCAGCAGCTTCGGGACTAGGTCCCTAACAGATACGCAGTATTTT. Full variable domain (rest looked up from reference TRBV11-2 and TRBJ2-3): EAGVAQSPRYKIIEKRQSVAFWCNPISGHATLYWYQQILGQGPKLLIQFQNNGVVDDSQLPKDRFSAERLKGVDSTLKIQPAKLEDSAVYLCASSFGTRSLTDTQYFGPGTRLTVL.

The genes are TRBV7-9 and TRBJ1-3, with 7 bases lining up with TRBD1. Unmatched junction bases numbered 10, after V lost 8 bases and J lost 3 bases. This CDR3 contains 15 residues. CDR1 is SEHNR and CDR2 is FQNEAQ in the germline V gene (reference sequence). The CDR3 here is CASGGYRGSGNTIYF. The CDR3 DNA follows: TGTGCCAGCGGAGGCTACAGGGGAAGTGGAAACACCATATATTTT. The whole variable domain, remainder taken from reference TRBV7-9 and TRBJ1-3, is DTGVSQNPRHKITKRGQNVTFRCDPISEHNRLYWYRQTLGQGPEFLTYFQNEAQLEKSRLLSDRFSAERPKGSFSTLEIQRTEQGDSAMYLCASGGYRGSGNTIYFGEGSWLTVV.

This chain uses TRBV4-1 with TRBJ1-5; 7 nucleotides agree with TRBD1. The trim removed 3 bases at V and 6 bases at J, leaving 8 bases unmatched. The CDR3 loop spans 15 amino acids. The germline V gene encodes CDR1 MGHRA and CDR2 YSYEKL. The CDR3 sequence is CASSHDRDFGQPQHF. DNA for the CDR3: TGCGCCAGCAGCCACGACAGGGATTTCGGTCAGCCCCAGCATTTT.

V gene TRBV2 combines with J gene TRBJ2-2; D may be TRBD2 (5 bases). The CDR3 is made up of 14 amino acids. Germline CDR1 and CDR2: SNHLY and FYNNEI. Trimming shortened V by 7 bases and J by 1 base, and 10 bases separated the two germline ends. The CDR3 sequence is CASKKRQNTGELFF. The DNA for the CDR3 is TGTGCCAGCAAAAAGCGGCAGAACACCGGGGAGCTGTTTTTT.